A selection of T cell receptor beta chains follows, all from one sample in a study of blood T cell repertoires in COVID-19. Assay: immunoSEQ multiplex PCR; the TCRdb copy retains only in-frame clones and omits some. The sample holds nearly 50,000 clones, more than 75% seen once. The sequencing sample was made of peripheral blood. These receptors all come from a woman older than 75 with COVID-19, enrolled during active disease. Each CDR3 is given with its conserved first and last residue. A D gene is named only where the DNA matches it firmly. The size entry is marked missing in some rows and otherwise reads once, few, many or a size class.

clone_size j_call v_call d_call cdr3_aa cdr3_nt
NA TRBJ1-5 TRBV7-2 TRBD1 CASSPDRGHQPQHF TGTGCCAGCAGCCCGGACAGGGGGCATCAGCCCCAGCATTTT
NA TRBJ1-6 TRBV2 NA CASNRGYNSPLHF TGTGCCAGCAATCGGGGCTATAATTCACCCCTCCACTTT
few TRBJ2-1 TRBV7-7 NA CASSLGGPRANEQFF TGTGCTAGCAGCTTAGGTGGCCCGCGGGCGAATGAGCAGTTCTTC
NA TRBJ1-3 TRBV5-4 TRBD1 CASSWTGSGNTIYF TGTGCCAGCAGCTGGACAGGCTCTGGAAACACCATATATTTT
NA TRBJ1-6 TRBV18 NA CASSPSWTDDSPLHF TGTGCCAGCTCACCGTCTTGGACAGATGATTCACCCCTCCACTTT
NA TRBJ1-1 TRBV2 NA CASSTTQNTEAFF TGTGCCAGCAGTACTACCCAGAACACTGAAGCTTTCTTT
NA TRBJ2-1 TRBV3-1/TRBV3-2 TRBD1 CASSQDLQGFNEQFF TGTGCCAGCAGCCAAGATTTACAGGGGTTCAATGAGCAGTTCTTC
NA TRBJ2-1 TRBV11-3 NA CASSLGLYNEQFF TGTGCCAGCAGCTTAGGACTCTACAATGAGCAGTTCTTC
NA TRBJ2-3 TRBV5-1 NA CASSGGRERTDTQYF TGCGCCAGCAGCGGGGGCAGGGAAAGAACAGATACGCAGTATTTT
NA TRBJ2-2 TRBV27 TRBD2 CASSGGLAGGRINTGELFF TGTGCCAGCAGTGGGGGACTAGCGGGAGGGAGGATCAACACCGGGGAGCTGTTTTTT
NA TRBJ2-3 TRBV27 TRBD2 CASRRGGPPDTQYF TGTGCCTCCCGACGGGGAGGGCCGCCAGATACGCAGTATTTT
NA TRBJ2-7 TRBV19 TRBD1 CASSGTGTGSYEQYF TGTGCCAGTAGTGGTACCGGGACAGGGTCCTACGAGCAGTACTTC
NA TRBJ2-3 TRBV11-3 NA CASSLAKRSDTQYF TGTGCCAGCAGCTTAGCCAAGCGGTCAGATACGCAGTATTTT
NA TRBJ2-3 TRBV5-4 NA CASSLVAGSTDTQYF TGTGCCAGCAGCTTGGTGGCAGGCAGCACAGATACGCAGTATTTT
NA TRBJ1-5 TRBV12-3/TRBV12-4 NA CASSPQGTQPQHF TGTGCCAGCAGCCCACAGGGAACTCAGCCCCAGCATTTT
NA TRBJ1-1 TRBV6-4 NA CASSVTENTEAFF TGTGCCAGCAGTGTGACAGAGAACACTGAAGCTTTCTTT
NA TRBJ2-1 TRBV9 TRBD2 CASSEIAGGRNEQFF TGTGCCAGCAGCGAGATAGCGGGGGGGCGCAATGAGCAGTTCTTC
NA TRBJ2-7 TRBV7-9 TRBD2 CASSLGSGGTYEQYF TGTGCCAGCAGCTTGGGTAGCGGGGGTACCTACGAGCAGTACTTC
NA TRBJ1-2 TRBV28 NA CASSRLGAANYGYTF TGTGCCAGCAGCCGCCTGGGGGCGGCTAACTATGGCTACACCTTC
NA TRBJ1-2 TRBV10-3 NA CAIKLGLGQRRGYTF TGTGCCATCAAACTCGGCCTAGGACAAAGAAGAGGCTACACCTTC
NA TRBJ2-7 TRBV11-2 NA CASSFLAGSVMYF TGTGCCAGCAGCTTCCTAGCCGGGTCTGTAATGTACTTC
NA TRBJ1-2 TRBV29-1 NA CSVTRGREGYTF TGCAGCGTTACAAGAGGGCGGGAGGGCTACACCTTC
few TRBJ1-6 TRBV19 NA CASSFQGFYNSPLHF TGTGCCAGTAGTTTTCAGGGGTTCTATAATTCACCCCTCCACTTT
NA TRBJ1-2 TRBV19 TRBD1 CASSIAQGERGYTF TGTGCCAGTAGTATAGCACAGGGGGAACGTGGCTACACCTTC
NA TRBJ1-1 TRBV30 TRBD1 CAWNPTGAWNTEAFF TGTGCCTGGAACCCTACAGGGGCCTGGAACACTGAAGCTTTCTTT
once TRBJ1-2 TRBV3-1/TRBV3-2 NA CASSQRGDGYTF TGTGCCAGCAGCCAACGGGGGGATGGCTACACCTTC
NA TRBJ1-3 TRBV5-1 TRBD1 CASSQGALGNTIYF TGCGCCAGCAGTCAGGGGGCGCTCGGAAACACCATATATTTT
NA TRBJ1-5 TRBV5-4 NA CASSSDRSNQPQHF TGTGCCAGCAGCTCGGACAGATCCAATCAGCCCCAGCATTTT